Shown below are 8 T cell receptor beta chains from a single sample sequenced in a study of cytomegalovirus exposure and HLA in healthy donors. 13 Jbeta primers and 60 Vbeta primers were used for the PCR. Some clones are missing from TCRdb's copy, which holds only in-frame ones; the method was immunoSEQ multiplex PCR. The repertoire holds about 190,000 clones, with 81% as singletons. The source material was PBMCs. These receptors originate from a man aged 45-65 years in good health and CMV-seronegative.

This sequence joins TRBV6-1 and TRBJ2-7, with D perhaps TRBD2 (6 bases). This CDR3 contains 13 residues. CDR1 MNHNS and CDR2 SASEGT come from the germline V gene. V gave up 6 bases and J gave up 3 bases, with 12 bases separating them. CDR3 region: CASRAEGRYEQYF. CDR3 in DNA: TGTGCCAGCAGGGCGGAGGGACGCTACGAGCAGTACTTC.

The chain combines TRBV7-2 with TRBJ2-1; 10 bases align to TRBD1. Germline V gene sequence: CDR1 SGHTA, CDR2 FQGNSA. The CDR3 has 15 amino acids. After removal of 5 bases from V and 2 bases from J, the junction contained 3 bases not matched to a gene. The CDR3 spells CASSPGQGTYNEQFF. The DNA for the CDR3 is TGTGCCAGCAGCCCGGGACAGGGGACCTACAATGAGCAGTTCTTC.

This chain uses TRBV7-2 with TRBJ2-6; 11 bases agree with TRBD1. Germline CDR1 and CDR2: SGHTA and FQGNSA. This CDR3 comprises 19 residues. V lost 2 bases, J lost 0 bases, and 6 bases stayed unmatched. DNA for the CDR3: TGTGCCAGCAGCTTAAACGGACAGGGGGCGTACTCTGGGGCCAACGTCCTGACTTTC. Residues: CASSLNGQGAYSGANVLTF.

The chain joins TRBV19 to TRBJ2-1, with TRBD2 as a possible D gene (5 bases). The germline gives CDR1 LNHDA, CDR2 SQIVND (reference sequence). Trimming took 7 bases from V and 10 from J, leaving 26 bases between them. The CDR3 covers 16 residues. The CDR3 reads CASTPPRAIPGEEQFF. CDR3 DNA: TGTGCCAGTACCCCCCCCCGGGCCATACCCGGGGAGGAGCAGTTCTTC.

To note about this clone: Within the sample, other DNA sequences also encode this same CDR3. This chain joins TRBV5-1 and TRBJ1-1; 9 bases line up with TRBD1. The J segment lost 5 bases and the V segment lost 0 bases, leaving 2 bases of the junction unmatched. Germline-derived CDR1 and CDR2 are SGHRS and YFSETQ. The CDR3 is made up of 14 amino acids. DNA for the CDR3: TGCGCCAGCAGCTTGGGGACAGGGGCAACTGAAGCTTTCTTT. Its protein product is CASSLGTGATEAFF.

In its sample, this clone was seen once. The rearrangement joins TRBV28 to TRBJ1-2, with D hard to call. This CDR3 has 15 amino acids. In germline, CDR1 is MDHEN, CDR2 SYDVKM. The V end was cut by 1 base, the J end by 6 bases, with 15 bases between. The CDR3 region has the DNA TGTGCCAGCAGTTTATTCGGGGTCCTGACGCATGGCTACACCTTC. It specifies CASSLFGVLTHGYTF.

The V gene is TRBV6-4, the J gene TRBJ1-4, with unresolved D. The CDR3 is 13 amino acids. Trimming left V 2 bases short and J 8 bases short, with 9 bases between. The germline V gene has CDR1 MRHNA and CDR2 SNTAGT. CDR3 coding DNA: TGTGCCAGCAGTGACGGGCGAGGGGAAAAACTGTTTTTT. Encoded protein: CASSDGRGEKLFF.

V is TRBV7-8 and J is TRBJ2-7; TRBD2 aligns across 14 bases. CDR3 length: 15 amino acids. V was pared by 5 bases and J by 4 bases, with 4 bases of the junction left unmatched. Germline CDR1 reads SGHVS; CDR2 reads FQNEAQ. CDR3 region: CASSPWTSGGYEQYF. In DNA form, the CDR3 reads TGTGCCAGCAGCCCTTGGACTAGCGGGGGGTACGAGCAGTACTTC. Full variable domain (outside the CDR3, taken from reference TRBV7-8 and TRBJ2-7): GAGVSQSPRYKVAKRGQDVALRCDPISGHVSLFWYQQALGQGPEFLTYFQNEAQLDKSGLPSDRFFAERPEGSVSTLKIQRTQQEDSAVYLCASSPWTSGGYEQYFGPGTRLTVT.